This is a list of T cell receptor beta chains from one sample in a study of response to subunit inactivated influenza vaccine. TCRdb called the RT-PCR reads again in MiXCR, with one record for every CDR3 protein. The sample lists 550,000 to 650,000 distinct CDR3 sequences, 10% to 15% occurring once. The starting material was PBMCs from blood, obtained on the day of vaccination. All receptors come from a man in his forties or fifties who received an inactivated influenza vaccine. Each CDR3 is given with its conserved first and last residue. A D gene is named only where the DNA matches it firmly. Size values are once, few and many counts, or a class for expanded clones, and some rows have none.

cdr3_aa: CASSLTGRVAQPQHF
cdr3_nt: TGTGCCAGCAGTTTAACAGGGAGGGTCGCACAGCCCCAGCATTTT
clone_size: few
j_call: TRBJ1-5
v_call: TRBV28
d_call: NA

cdr3_aa: CSARRTANDEQYF
cdr3_nt: TGCAGTGCTAGGCGGACAGCCAACGATGAGCAGTACTTC
clone_size: few
j_call: TRBJ2-7
v_call: TRBV20-1
d_call: NA

cdr3_aa: CASSVQGADSTDTQYF
cdr3_nt: TGCGCCAGCTCGGTACAGGGGGCGGATAGCACAGATACGCAGTATTTT
clone_size: NA
j_call: TRBJ2-3
v_call: TRBV5-1
d_call: TRBD1

cdr3_aa: CASSYNSEQYF
cdr3_nt: TGTGCCAGCAGTTATAACAGCGAGCAGTACTTC
clone_size: many
j_call: TRBJ2-7
v_call: TRBV6-2/TRBV6-3
d_call: NA

cdr3_aa: CSAREDYEQYF
cdr3_nt: TGCAGTGCTAGAGAGGATTACGAGCAGTACTTC
clone_size: NA
j_call: TRBJ2-7
v_call: TRBV20-1
d_call: NA

cdr3_aa: CASSEHRVEQYF
cdr3_nt: TGTGCCAGCAGTGAACACAGGGTCGAGCAGTACTTC
clone_size: few
j_call: TRBJ2-7
v_call: TRBV6-1
d_call: NA

cdr3_aa: CASSLCRRAGGELFF
cdr3_nt: TGTGCCAGCAGCTTATGCCGCAGGGCGGGCGGGGAGCTGTTTTTT
clone_size: NA
j_call: TRBJ2-2
v_call: TRBV7-4
d_call: NA

cdr3_aa: CASSDRALYEQYF
cdr3_nt: TGCGCCAGCTCGGACAGGGCCCTCTACGAGCAGTACTTC
clone_size: NA
j_call: TRBJ2-7
v_call: TRBV5-1
d_call: TRBD1

cdr3_aa: CASSRTAGTDSYEQYF
cdr3_nt: TGTGCCAGCAGTAGAACTGCCGGGACAGATTCCTACGAGCAGTACTTC
clone_size: many
j_call: TRBJ2-7
v_call: TRBV6-2/TRBV6-3
d_call: TRBD1

cdr3_aa: CAISAGLAAYEQYF
cdr3_nt: TGTGCCATCAGTGCGGGACTAGCGGCCTACGAGCAGTACTTC
clone_size: few
j_call: TRBJ2-7
v_call: TRBV10-3
d_call: TRBD2

cdr3_aa: CASSASGGVSIYEQFF
cdr3_nt: TGCGCCAGCAGCGCTAGCGGGGGGGTTTCGATCTATGAGCAGTTCTTC
clone_size: few
j_call: TRBJ2-1
v_call: TRBV4-3
d_call: TRBD2

cdr3_aa: CASSLAGTTGRGGNEQFF
cdr3_nt: TGTGCCAGCAGCCTAGCTGGGACTACCGGGAGAGGTGGGAATGAGCAGTTCTTC
clone_size: NA
j_call: TRBJ2-1
v_call: TRBV7-2
d_call: TRBD2

cdr3_aa: CASSPPTGVIQYF
cdr3_nt: TGTGCCAGCAGCCCCCCGACAGGGGTCATTCAGTACTTC
clone_size: NA
j_call: TRBJ2-4
v_call: TRBV7-2
d_call: TRBD1

cdr3_aa: CASSQDIVPRRQPQHF
cdr3_nt: TGTGCCAGCAGCCAAGATATTGTTCCGAGAAGGCAGCCCCAGCATTTT
clone_size: few
j_call: TRBJ1-5
v_call: TRBV4-2
d_call: NA

cdr3_aa: CASSSSGGNTGELFF
cdr3_nt: TGTGCCAGCAGCTCTAGCGGGGGGAACACCGGGGAGCTGTTTTTT
clone_size: NA
j_call: TRBJ2-2
v_call: TRBV9
d_call: TRBD2

cdr3_aa: CSVENPGRQQGTEAFF
cdr3_nt: TGCAGCGTTGAAAACCCGGGTCGCCAACAGGGGACTGAAGCTTTCTTT
clone_size: many
j_call: TRBJ1-1
v_call: TRBV29-1
d_call: TRBD1

cdr3_aa: CASSWRGGPSYEQYF
cdr3_nt: TGTGCCAGCAGCTGGCGAGGGGGCCCCTCCTACGAGCAGTACTTC
clone_size: many
j_call: TRBJ2-7
v_call: TRBV13
d_call: TRBD1

cdr3_aa: CASSLAAGGISYEQYF
cdr3_nt: TGTGCCAGCAGCTTAGCAGCGGGAGGGATTTCCTACGAGCAGTACTTC
clone_size: few
j_call: TRBJ2-7
v_call: TRBV7-2
d_call: TRBD2

cdr3_aa: CASSTFRGGQTGELFF
cdr3_nt: TGTGCCAGCAGCACCTTCCGGGGGGGCCAAACCGGGGAGCTGTTTTTT
clone_size: many
j_call: TRBJ2-2
v_call: TRBV4-2
d_call: TRBD2

cdr3_aa: CASSQGPWDEQYF
cdr3_nt: TGTGCCAGCAGCCAAGGCCCCTGGGACGAGCAGTACTTC
clone_size: NA
j_call: TRBJ2-7
v_call: TRBV3-1
d_call: NA

cdr3_aa: CASRGGEADTQYF
cdr3_nt: TGTGCCAGCCGGGGGGGCGAGGCAGATACGCAGTATTTT
clone_size: once
j_call: TRBJ2-3
v_call: TRBV6-6
d_call: TRBD2

cdr3_aa: CATSRGDSYQPQHF
cdr3_nt: TGTGCCACCAGCAGAGGGGACAGTTATCAGCCCCAGCATTTT
clone_size: NA
j_call: TRBJ1-5
v_call: TRBV15
d_call: TRBD1

cdr3_aa: CASSPQVNGVEQFF
cdr3_nt: TGTGCCAGCAGCCCACAAGTGAATGGAGTTGAGCAGTTCTTC
clone_size: NA
j_call: TRBJ2-1
v_call: TRBV7-9
d_call: NA

cdr3_aa: CASSPTGQGYETQYF
cdr3_nt: TGTGCCAGCAGTCCCACGGGACAGGGTTACGAGACCCAGTACTTC
clone_size: few
j_call: TRBJ2-5
v_call: TRBV6-1
d_call: TRBD1

cdr3_aa: CASSHPSGSYEQYF
cdr3_nt: TGCGCCAGCAGCCACCCCTCGGGGAGCTACGAGCAGTACTTC
clone_size: few
j_call: TRBJ2-7
v_call: TRBV4-1
d_call: NA